These 8 T cell receptor beta chains were all obtained from the same sample, sequenced in a study of T cells in women clearing cervical HPV infection. TCRdb keeps only in-frame clones here, not all; method: immunoSEQ multiplex PCR. The listing contains 35,000 to 45,000 clones. The material sequenced was blood buffy coat. These receptors all stem from a woman aged 18 to 75 with a cervical HPV16 infection that either progressed to CIN3+ or cleared (not recorded which).

Points on this clone: The read terminates 3 residues ahead of where the CDR3 ends, so the germline J gene completes it. The chain links TRBV11-2 to TRBJ1-1, with a possible D match to TRBD1 (5 bases). Per the germline V gene, CDR1 is SGHAT and CDR2 is FQNNGV. The CDR3 extends over 13 amino acids. Trimming took 4 bases from V and 0 from J, leaving 6 bases between them. The CDR3 loop is CASSSGVNTEAFF. CDR3 DNA, as far as it was read: TGTGCCAGCAGCTCGGGGGTGAACACTGAA.

With respect to this clone: The read ends 3 residues before the CDR3 terminus; that terminus is restored from the germline J gene. The gene calls are TRBV23-1 and TRBJ2-1; 11 nucleotides match TRBD1. TRBV23-1 is an ORF for which the function is uncertain. Trimming cost V 0 bases and J 8 bases; bases outside gene matches: 6. The CDR3 totals 16 residues. The CDR3: CASSQSEDRGLDEQFF. The part of the CDR3 DNA that was read is TGCGCCAGCAGTCAATCGGAGGACAGGGGGCTCGATGAG.

To note about this clone: Read coverage stops 3 residues before the CDR3 terminus; the germline J gene supplies the remainder. The V and J genes are TRBV18 and TRBJ1-1; TRBD1 agrees at 8 bases. The CDR3 loop spans 13 amino acids. The V gene's germline CDR1 is KGHSH and CDR2 LQKENI. CDR3 DNA, as far as it was read: TGTGCCAGCTCACCCCGGGACAGGTCCCAA. It specifies CASSPRDRSQ. The full CDR3 is CASSPRDRSQAFF.

CDR3 protein: CASSKSGLAHNEQFF. The CDR3 DNA, read in part, is TGTGCCAGCAGCAAATCGGGACTAGCCCACAATGAG. The J gene is TRBJ2-1, the V gene TRBV7-3; 9 bases agree with TRBD2. The observed sequence ends 3 residues before the CDR3 terminus, with the missing tail filled in from the germline J gene. The V and J ends lost 5 bases and 5 bases, in that order; junction bases with no gene match: 7. The CDR3 is made up of 15 amino acids. Germline V gene data show CDR1 as SGHTA and CDR2 as FQGTGA.

Concerning this clone: The DNA ends 3 residues before the CDR3 does, and the rest of the CDR3 is filled in from the germline J gene. The chain links TRBV6-1 to TRBJ2-1, with TRBD2 identical over 10 bases. This CDR3 comprises 17 residues. Germline loops: CDR1 MNHNS, CDR2 SASEGT. V lost 1 base and J lost 4; bases outside the gene matches: 7. CDR3 bases read: TGTGCCAGCAGTGAAGGTCTGACTAGCGGGCTGTACAATGAG. Translation: CASSEGLTSGLYNE. The CDR3 in full is CASSEGLTSGLYNEQFF.

A remark on this clone: The read ends 3 residues before the CDR3 terminus; that terminus is restored from the germline J gene. The chain recombines TRBV19 with TRBJ2-7, with 7 bases aligning to TRBD1. This CDR3 has 16 residues. From germline, CDR1 is LNHDA and CDR2 SQIVND (reference sequence). V was clipped by 3 bases and J by 0 bases; unmatched bases: 8. The chain's CDR3 is CASSMDWTGPSYEQYF. CDR3 DNA (partial): TGTGCCAGTAGTATGGACTGGACAGGACCCTCCTACGAG. The variable domain in full, with the rest retrieved from reference TRBV19 and TRBJ2-7, is DGGITQSPKYLFRKEGQNVTLSCEQNLNHDAMYWYRQDPGQGLRLIYYSQIVNDFQKGDIAEGYSVSREKKESFPLTVTSAQKNPTAFYLCASSMDWTGPSYEQYFGPGTRLTVT.

The CDR3 here is CASSLDTYEQYF. CDR3 bases read: TGTGCCAGCAGCCTAGACACCTACGAG. The chain joins TRBV7-9 to TRBJ2-7; D remains ambiguous. The read terminates 3 residues ahead of where the CDR3 ends, so the germline J gene completes it. CDR3 size: 12 residues. Trimming left V 5 bases short and J 2 bases short, with 7 bases between. Germline loops: CDR1 SEHNR, CDR2 FQNEAQ (reference sequence).

A remark on this clone: The sequence runs out 3 residues before the end of the CDR3; the remainder is reconstructed from the germline J gene. This chain links TRBV10-3 with TRBJ2-7, with D perhaps matching TRBD2 (6 bases). The V gene's germline CDR1 is ENHRY and CDR2 SYGVKD. The CDR3 is 12 amino acids. With 3 bases removed from V and 6 bases from J, the gap between germline ends came to 9 bases. This CDR3 reads CAISDGGGEQYF. CDR3 DNA, as far as it was read: TGTGCCATCAGTGACGGGGGAGGCGAG.